Sequencing of this T cell receptor (beta chain) was carried out in a study of PD-1 blockade in classical Hodgkin lymphoma. Produced via immunoSEQ multiplex PCR; TCRdb's table is partial and in-frame only. The table records fewer than 90,000 clones, roughly 91% of them present only once. Relapse after autologous stem cell transplantation occurred in every patient, and brentuximab vedotin exposure varied. Trimming took off 0 bases at V and 1 base at J, with 6 bases between the two ends. The CDR3 is made up of 13 amino acids. Germline V gene sequence: CDR1 SQVTM, CDR2 ANQGSEA. The sample in question was peripheral blood mononuclear cells (PBMCs), obtained at baseline. The rearrangement joins TRBV29-1 to TRBJ1-2; perhaps TRBD1 as D (5 bases). This TCR was sampled from a human donor with classical Hodgkin lymphoma. CDR3 DNA: TGCAGCGTTGAAGAGGGGCTTAACTATGGCTACACCTTC. It translates to CSVEEGLNYGYTF.